Shown below are 15 T cell receptor beta chains from a single sample sequenced in a study of shared clonotypes between healthy human individuals. Naive CD8 isolation took CD45RO-negative cells positively selected for CCR7 and excluded terminally differentiated effector memory CD45RA+ cells. Data came from immunoSEQ multiplex PCR; TCRdb stores just in-frame clones and leaves some out. This table has a few million clones, around 95% appearing once. Sample: naive CD8+ T cells from PBMCs. These receptors all come from a man between 18 and 35 years old in good health. Some clones in this sample may be carry-over from other donors' samples.

DNA for the CDR3: TGTGCCAGCTCACCGCGGAGCGACGGGGGCTATGGCTACACCTTC. This encodes CASSPRSDGGYGYTF. The V and J genes are TRBV18 and TRBJ1-2; possible D gene TRBD1, 5 bases. The CDR3 has 15 amino acids. Trimming left V 3 bases short and J 4 bases short, with 15 bases between. The germline V gene encodes CDR1 KGHSH and CDR2 LQKENI.

This clone appeared a single time. J is TRBJ1-6 and V is TRBV28, with 7 bases matching TRBD1. CDR1 and CDR2 (germline): MDHEN, SYDVKM. Trimming removed 2 bases from V and 2 bases from J; junction bases left unmatched: 3. The CDR3 has 16 residues. CDR3 loop: CASSLTGVPYNSPLHF. CDR3 coding DNA: TGTGCCAGCAGTTTAACAGGGGTTCCCTATAATTCACCCCTCCACTTT. The full variable domain, with the rest looked up from reference TRBV28 and TRBJ1-6, is DVKVTQSSRYLVKRTGEKVFLECVQDMDHENMFWYRQDPGLGLRLIYFSYDVKMKEKGDIPEGYSVSREKKERFSLILESASTNQTSMYLCASSLTGVPYNSPLHFGNGTRLTVT.

The rearrangement links TRBV2 to TRBJ2-1; TRBD1 matches 7 bases. Germline CDR1 is SNHLY and CDR2 is FYNNEI. The CDR3 is 16 amino acids. J gave up 5 bases and V 6 bases, and 13 bases lay outside the gene matches. The CDR3 is CASRLVRTGVDNEQFF. The CDR3, as DNA: TGTGCCAGCAGATTAGTACGAACAGGGGTCGACAATGAGCAGTTCTTC.

The chain links TRBV7-9 to TRBJ2-2; TRBD1 matches at 7 bases. Germline values: CDR1 SEHNR, CDR2 FQNEAQ (reference sequence). Trimming cost V 4 bases and J 4 bases; bases outside gene matches: 3. The CDR3 extends over 14 amino acids. This CDR3 is CASSSGQATGELFF. CDR3 DNA: TGTGCCAGCAGCTCCGGACAGGCCACCGGGGAGCTGTTTTTT.

This clone was seen just once. This chain connects TRBV7-2 to TRBJ2-7, with unresolved D. Trimming stripped 1 base from V and 3 bases from J, with 13 bases between. This CDR3 spans 15 amino acids. The V gene's germline CDR1 is SGHTA and CDR2 FQGNSA. This CDR3 is CASSLGITSLYEQYF. CDR3 nucleotide sequence: TGTGCCAGCAGCTTAGGGATTACCAGTCTCTACGAGCAGTACTTC.

As DNA, the CDR3 is TGTGCCAGCAGTTTATGGGAAGGAAGCTCCTACGAGCAGTACTTC. Translation: CASSLWEGSSYEQYF. The chain combines TRBV27 with TRBJ2-7, with D hard to call. Trimming removed 1 base at V and 0 bases at J, with 10 bases between. Germline loops: CDR1 MNHEY, CDR2 SMNVEV (reference sequence). This CDR3 region has 15 residues.

The chain recombines TRBV6-1 with TRBJ2-1; D unclear. This CDR3 spans 11 amino acids. Per the germline V gene, CDR1 is MNHNS and CDR2 is SASEGT. Trimming removed 5 bases at V and 5 bases at J, with 4 bases between. The CDR3: CASSSHNEQFF. The DNA for the CDR3 is TGTGCCAGCAGTTCCCACAATGAGCAGTTCTTC.

V gene TRBV11-2 combines with J gene TRBJ2-7; TRBD2 agrees at 14 bases. The trim removed 6 bases at V and 9 bases at J, leaving 19 bases unmatched. This CDR3 is 18 amino acids long. Germline CDR1 is SGHAT and CDR2 is FQNNGV. The CDR3 DNA is TGTGCCAGCAGTCTGGGACTAGCGGGAGTAACCCCCGAGGAGGGGCAGTACTTC. This codes for CASSLGLAGVTPEEGQYF. Drawing the rest from reference TRBV11-2 and TRBJ2-7, the complete variable domain is EAGVAQSPRYKIIEKRQSVAFWCNPISGHATLYWYQQILGQGPKLLIQFQNNGVVDDSQLPKDRFSAERLKGVDSTLKIQPAKLEDSAVYLCASSLGLAGVTPEEGQYFGPGTRLTVT.

This clone is a singleton in its sample. This chain links TRBV27 with TRBJ2-1; 9 nucleotides match TRBD1. V lost 5 bases, J lost 7 bases, and 9 bases stayed unmatched. There are 15 residues in the CDR3. Germline values: CDR1 MNHEY, CDR2 SMNVEV (reference sequence). The CDR3 is CASSDPTGGLNEQFF. CDR3 bases: TGTGCCAGCAGTGACCCGACAGGGGGGTTAAATGAGCAGTTCTTC.

This chain links TRBV5-8 with TRBJ1-2, with 12 nucleotides matching TRBD1. The ends lost 4 bases at V and 6 bases at J; junction bases unmatched: 13. This CDR3 has 17 residues. Germline CDR1 SGHTS, CDR2 YDEGEE. The CDR3 spells CASSPGTGGYRGHGYTF. The CDR3 bases are TGTGCCAGCAGCCCTGGGACAGGGGGCTACCGGGGGCATGGCTACACCTTC.

The J gene is TRBJ2-3, the V gene TRBV27; 7 bases map to TRBD2. Germline V lookup: CDR1 MNHEY, CDR2 SMNVEV (reference sequence). With 1 base clipped from V and 2 bases from J, the junction kept 3 bases outside the gene matches. The CDR3 length is 15 residues. The CDR3 is CASSLWGGATDTQYF. The CDR3 DNA is TGTGCCAGCAGTTTATGGGGGGGTGCCACAGATACGCAGTATTTT.

This clone was detected once. This chain joins TRBV27 and TRBJ2-3; weak D call: TRBD2 (7 bases). V was pared by 3 bases and J by 4 bases, with 14 bases between. CDR3 length: 15 amino acids. The V gene's germline CDR1 is MNHEY and CDR2 SMNVEV (reference sequence). CDR3 protein: CASSFVEGGADTQYF. DNA for the CDR3: TGTGCCAGCAGTTTCGTGGAAGGGGGGGCAGATACGCAGTATTTT.

The chain has TRBV7-2 and TRBJ1-4, with D perhaps TRBD1 (5 bases). Trimming pared 10 bases from V and 8 bases from J, leaving 14 bases between. CDR1 is SGHTA, CDR2 FQGNSA, per germline. This CDR3 spans 12 amino acids. In DNA form, the CDR3 reads TGTGCCATCGGGGGGTCAGAAGAAAAACTGTTTTTT. It yields the protein CAIGGSEEKLFF. Full variable domain (missing parts from reference TRBV7-2 and TRBJ1-4): GAGVSQSPSNKVTEKGKDVELRCDPISGHTALYWYRQSLGQGLEFLIYFQGNSAPDKSGLPSDRFSAERTGGSVSTLTIQRTQQEDSAVYLCAIGGSEEKLFFGSGTQLSVL.

This clone appeared a single time. The CDR3 DNA reads TGTGCCACCAGCAGGGGTCGTTTTAGCTCCGATACGCAGTATTTT. Residues: CATSRGRFSSDTQYF. The V gene is TRBV15, the J gene TRBJ2-3; D is undetermined. Per germline, CDR1 LNHNV and CDR2 YYDKDF (reference sequence). V lost 3 bases, J lost 6 bases, and 16 bases lay in between. The CDR3 is made up of 15 amino acids.

The CDR3 coding sequence is TGTGCCAGCTTTAAGTTTGAGTACCCCTACGAGCAGTACTTC. This codes for CASFKFEYPYEQYF. V and J are TRBV28 and TRBJ2-7, with D hard to call. The germline V gene encodes CDR1 MDHEN and CDR2 SYDVKM. The V and J ends lost 8 bases and 2 bases respectively, with 16 bases between them. The CDR3 has 14 residues.